This T cell receptor beta chain is drawn from a study of vaccination and CD4 T cells after COVID-19. Overall study: Samples after vaccination came a median around 70 days past dose two, ranging 14 to 241.

The Oncomine TCR Beta short-read assay was applied to DNA of cultured CD4+ T cells. TCRdb re-derived calls from the PCR reads in MiXCR, one entry per CDR3 protein. There are approximately 12,000 distinct CDR3 sequences in the sample; approximately 46% occur only once, and about 7.4% lies in the top ten. In regard to this clonotype: Its antigen is unknown.

Trimming pared 4 bases from V and 1 base from J, leaving 11 bases between. Germline V lookup: CDR1 MNHEY, CDR2 SVGAGI. The length of the CDR3 is 14 residues. The treatment was: roughly nine-day PBMC culture with coronavirus spike peptide pools or control peptides (ViraFEST assay). It was with roughly 9.7 IU/ml IL-2 and roughly 9 ug/ml peptide pools that 2.2 million or so PBMCs per well were cultured. Sequencing used CD4+ T cells from blood, cultured in vitro. The sequence was collected from a human donor who had recovered from COVID-19. V and J are TRBV6-5 and TRBJ2-7; possible D gene TRBD1, 6 bases. For the CDR3, the DNA is TGTGCCAGCAGTTCCAGACAGGCTTCCTACGAGCAGTACTTC. Encoded protein: CASSSRQASYEQYF.